These 18 T cell receptor beta chains share one sample of origin, sequenced in a study of Ad26.COV2.S vaccination and SARS-CoV-2 variants. Here immunoSEQ multiplex PCR was the method, and the copy in TCRdb shows in-frame clones only, minus some. The sample includes fewer than 800,000 clones, roughly 90% of them seen just once. Documented treatment: about 20 received Ad26.COV2.S at low or high dose, single or two shots; five or six received placebo; per-sample allocation not given. Samples analyzed were those drawn on day 63 after the first vaccine or placebo injection. Sequenced material: peripheral blood, taken in a trial of Ad26.COV2.S vaccine versus placebo. Receptors were obtained from a person aged 18-65 years who received the Ad26.COV2.S COVID-19 vaccine or a placebo.

The rearrangement links TRBV4-2 to TRBJ2-4; D is possibly TRBD1 (8 bases). The CDR3 totals 20 residues. CDR1 LGHNA and CDR2 YNFKEQ come from the germline V gene. Trimming took 0 bases from V and 5 from J, leaving 26 bases between them. Here the CDR3 DNA reads TGTGCCAGCAGCCAAGATCAAGGGACTAAGGGCAGGGGGCGAGAAAACATTCAGTACTTC. Protein: CASSQDQGTKGRGRENIQYF.

Note on this clone: The sample has other DNA sequences that encode this CDR3 too. The chain combines TRBV12-3 or TRBV12-4 with TRBJ2-1; D gene ambiguous. This CDR3 spans 11 amino acids. V gave up 4 bases and J gave up 6 bases, with 4 bases separating them. The CDR3: CASSSSNEQFF. CDR3 coding DNA: TGTGCCAGCAGTTCGTCCAATGAGCAGTTCTTC.

This rearrangement joins TRBV6-1 to TRBJ2-2; D ambiguous. CDR1 and CDR2 from the germline V gene are MNHNS and SASEGT. CDR3 length equals 16 residues. Trimming took 2 bases from V and 4 from J, leaving 14 bases between them. Written as DNA, the CDR3 is TGTGCCAGCAGTGAACAGAGGAAGGTTCCCACCGGGGAGCTGTTTTTT. This gives the protein CASSEQRKVPTGELFF.

This clone was seen only once. The rearrangement links TRBV6-5 to TRBJ2-5, with 9 nucleotides matching TRBD2. V shed 2 bases, J shed 6 bases, and the junction held 7 bases outside the gene matches. Germline assignment: CDR1 MNHEY and CDR2 SVGAGI. The CDR3 loop spans 15 amino acids. CDR3 sequence: CASSYESSGAKTQYF. Written as DNA, the CDR3 is TGTGCCAGCAGTTACGAGTCTAGCGGGGCGAAGACCCAGTACTTC.

V is TRBV19 and J is TRBJ2-7, with 7 bases aligning to TRBD1. This CDR3 is built from 15 residues. Per the germline V gene, CDR1 is LNHDA and CDR2 is SQIVND (reference sequence). V was pared by 6 bases and J by 0 bases, with 8 bases of the junction left unmatched. The CDR3 region has the DNA TGTGCCAGTAGGTGGGGGACAGCCAGCTCCTACGAGCAGTACTTC. Translating gives CASRWGTASSYEQYF.

The chain carries TRBV6-5 and TRBJ2-4; 15 bases align to TRBD2. Trimming took 6 bases from V and 9 from J; bases not matched to a gene: 6. This CDR3 region has 15 residues. The germline gives CDR1 MNHEY, CDR2 SVGAGI. The CDR3 coding sequence is TGTGCCAGCAGCTGGACTAGCGGGGGGGCCAGCATTCAGTACTTC. This sequence encodes CASSWTSGGASIQYF.

The chain couples TRBV9 to TRBJ2-3; D is undetermined. The CDR3 contains 14 residues. Trimming took off 0 bases at V and 5 bases at J, with 10 bases between the two ends. Per germline, CDR1 SGDLS and CDR2 YYNGEE. CDR3 DNA sequence: TGTGCCAGCAGCGTAGGCGGAAGGGTAGATACGCAGTATTTT. It codes for CASSVGGRVDTQYF.

This sequence joins TRBV11-2 and TRBJ2-3, with 8 nucleotides matching TRBD2. Germline V gene sequence: CDR1 SGHAT, CDR2 FQNNGV. This CDR3 has 16 amino acids. The V gene end was trimmed by 4 bases and the J gene end by 3 bases; junction bases not matched to a gene: 9. The CDR3 spells CASSSPTSGPTDTQYF. CDR3 bases: TGTGCCAGCAGCTCACCCACTAGCGGACCGACAGATACGCAGTATTTT.

This clone appeared a few times. CDR3 coding DNA: TGTGCCAGCGCCCTGTTGGGTAACACCATATATTTT. Translation: CASALLGNTIYF. J is TRBJ1-3 and V is TRBV12-3 or TRBV12-4; D is ambiguous. V lost 8 bases and J 7 bases, leaving 12 bases between the germline ends. This CDR3 comprises 12 residues.

The rearrangement joins TRBV5-6 to TRBJ2-3; tentatively, D is TRBD1 or TRBD2 (6 bases each). CDR1 is SGHDT, CDR2 YYEEEE, per germline. The CDR3 is 15 residues long. Trimming took off 3 bases at V and 3 bases at J, with 14 bases between the two ends. The chain's CDR3 is CASSYLGGRTDTQYF. In nucleotides, the CDR3 is TGTGCCAGCAGCTACCTCGGGGGCCGTACAGATACGCAGTATTTT. Drawing the rest from reference TRBV5-6 and TRBJ2-3, the complete variable domain is DAGVTQSPTHLIKTRGQQVTLRCSPKSGHDTVSWYQQALGQGPQFIFQYYEEEERQRGNFPDRFSGHQFPNYSSELNVNALLLGDSALYLCASSYLGGRTDTQYFGPGTRLTVL.

The rearrangement links TRBV7-9 to TRBJ2-2, with 7 nucleotides matching TRBD1. This CDR3 contains 14 residues. CDR1 is SEHNR and CDR2 is FQNEAQ in the germline V gene (reference sequence). V was pared by 4 bases and J by 6 bases, with 5 bases of the junction left unmatched. The CDR3 nucleotides are TGTGCCAGCAGCTGGACAGGTCCGTCCGGGGAGCTGTTTTTT. This codes for CASSWTGPSGELFF.

The rearrangement uses TRBV4-2 and TRBJ2-3; D is undetermined. V lost 5 bases and J lost 4, with 7 bases in between. The germline V gene has CDR1 LGHNA and CDR2 YNFKEQ. The CDR3 runs to 12 residues. CDR3 protein: CASSALADTQYF. CDR3 DNA sequence: TGTGCCAGCAGCGCATTGGCAGATACGCAGTATTTT.

The V gene is TRBV6-5, the J gene TRBJ1-3; D perhaps matches TRBD1 (5 bases). This CDR3 is built from 15 residues. Germline assignment: CDR1 MNHEY and CDR2 SVGAGI. V lost 7 bases and J 4 bases, leaving 17 bases between the germline ends. The CDR3 region is CASIMGGLSGNTIYF. Written as DNA, the CDR3 is TGTGCCAGCATCATGGGGGGTCTTTCCGGAAACACCATATATTTT.

The rearrangement joins TRBV11-2 to TRBJ2-3, with TRBD1 identical over 9 bases. The germline V gene encodes CDR1 SGHAT and CDR2 FQNNGV. J was trimmed by 2 bases and V by 5 bases; bases with no gene match: 5. The CDR3 has 15 amino acids. CDR3 in DNA: TGTGCCAGCAGCCCTGGGACAGGGTACACAGATACGCAGTATTTT. It yields the protein CASSPGTGYTDTQYF.

This clone was seen once. This chain connects TRBV15 to TRBJ2-4; D not certain. The CDR3 is 15 residues long. Per germline, CDR1 LNHNV and CDR2 YYDKDF (reference sequence). Between the trimmed V and J ends, which lost 2 bases and 0 bases, there was a span of 8 bases. The CDR3 DNA follows: TGTGCCACCAGCAGAATGACATTAGCCAAAAACATTCAGTACTTC. Translating it yields CATSRMTLAKNIQYF.

This chain links TRBV7-8 with TRBJ1-6; D gene unclear. Germline V gene sequence: CDR1 SGHVS, CDR2 FQNEAQ. This CDR3 has 12 amino acids. With 5 bases removed from V and 9 bases from J, the gap between germline ends came to 8 bases. CDR3 sequence: CASSPSPSPLHF. The DNA for the CDR3 is TGTGCCAGCAGCCCATCCCCTTCACCCCTCCACTTT.

The V gene is TRBV2, the J gene TRBJ1-5, with D possibly matching TRBD1 (5 bases). Trimming took off 4 bases at V and 4 bases at J, with 17 bases between the two ends. There are 16 residues in the CDR3. Germline V gene data show CDR1 as SNHLY and CDR2 as FYNNEI. Written as DNA, the CDR3 is TGTGCCAGCAGTGTCGCGGCGGGGGGTCTGAATCAGCCCCAGCATTTT. Amino acids: CASSVAAGGLNQPQHF.

This rearrangement joins TRBV5-1 to TRBJ2-7; D uncertain. Germline V gene data show CDR1 as SGHRS and CDR2 as YFSETQ. The CDR3 consists of 15 residues. V gave up 0 bases and J gave up 0 bases, with 10 bases separating them. CDR3 loop: CASSLEPAVSYEQYF. CDR3 nucleotide sequence: TGCGCCAGCAGCTTGGAGCCAGCAGTCTCCTACGAGCAGTACTTC.